What follows are 32 T cell receptor beta chains derived from one specimen sequenced in a study of blood T cell repertoires in COVID-19. This table comes from immunoSEQ multiplex PCR, and its TCRdb copy is limited to in-frame clones, with some not included. Of about 370,000 clones listed, around 90% are singletons. The sample consisted of peripheral blood. Receptors originate from a woman in her 30s with COVID-19, enrolled during active disease.

This chain connects TRBV28 to TRBJ1-2; 7 nucleotides line up with TRBD1. Losses at the gene ends were 10 bases for V and 4 bases for J; bases not matched to a gene: 15. The CDR3 has 15 amino acids. CDR1 MDHEN and CDR2 SYDVKM come from the germline V gene. CDR3 sequence (DNA): TGTGCCACCACAACAACAGGGGATATTAGCTATGGCTACACCTTC. Residues: CATTTTGDISYGYTF.

The genes are TRBV29-1 and TRBJ2-7; D might be TRBD1 (5 bases). This CDR3 contains 12 residues. Trimming took off 4 bases at V and 5 bases at J, with 12 bases between the two ends. The germline V gene encodes CDR1 SQVTM and CDR2 ANQGSEA. CDR3 loop: CSVGFRAHEQYF. The CDR3, as DNA: TGCAGCGTTGGTTTCAGGGCCCACGAGCAGTACTTC.

The chain couples TRBV19 to TRBJ1-5; D uncertain. CDR3 size: 15 residues. Germline values: CDR1 LNHDA, CDR2 SQIVND (reference sequence). V dropped 1 base and J dropped 0 bases, with 7 bases sitting between them. CDR3 nucleotide sequence: TGTGCCAGTAGTATAGCCGAGGATAGCAATCAGCCCCAGCATTTT. Translating gives CASSIAEDSNQPQHF.

This chain joins TRBV6-2 or TRBV6-3 and TRBJ2-7; TRBD2 matches at 11 bases. After removal of 1 base from V and 5 bases from J, the junction contained 10 bases not matched to a gene. Germline V CDR1 and CDR2: MNHEY, SVGEGT. CDR3 length equals 17 residues. CDR3 loop: CASSYFPGLAGGNEQYF. The CDR3, as DNA: TGTGCCAGCAGTTACTTCCCCGGGCTAGCGGGGGGTAACGAGCAGTACTTC.

This chain links TRBV7-2 with TRBJ1-1, with no clear D. The V end was cut by 1 base, the J end by 10 bases, with 16 bases between. CDR1 and CDR2 from the germline V gene are SGHTA and FQGNSA. CDR3 size: 14 residues. The CDR3 nucleotides read TGTGCCAGCAGCTTAGGAGGAAGCAATAAAGGAGCTTTCTTT. It codes for CASSLGGSNKGAFF. The full variable domain, its missing parts supplied by reference TRBV7-2 and TRBJ1-1, is GAGVSQSPSNKVTEKGKDVELRCDPISGHTALYWYRQSLGQGLEFLIYFQGNSAPDKSGLPSDRFSAERTGGSVSTLTIQRTQQEDSAVYLCASSLGGSNKGAFFGQGTRLTVV.

The V call is TRBV11-2, the J call TRBJ2-7; TRBD2 aligns across 8 bases. The CDR3 has 16 residues. Germline CDR1 reads SGHAT; CDR2 reads FQNNGV. Trimming took 5 bases from V and 0 from J; bases not matched to a gene: 9. The CDR3 is CASSPGLAESSYEQYV. In DNA, the CDR3 is TGTGCCAGCAGCCCCGGACTAGCCGAGAGCTCCTACGAGCAGTACGTC.

The chain uses TRBV7-6 and TRBJ1-1; TRBD1 is a possible D gene (6 bases). This CDR3 comprises 14 residues. V was clipped by 2 bases and J by 10 bases, with 17 bases between them. Germline loops: CDR1 SGHVS, CDR2 FNYEAQ. In DNA, the CDR3 is TGTGCCAGCAGCTTAACGCCCCAGGGGCGTGGAGCTTTCTTT. This translates into CASSLTPQGRGAFF.

CDR3 sequence reads: CASSNQAGGSTGGYGGYTF. CDR3 DNA: TGTGCCAGCAGTAATCAGGCGGGAGGCAGCACAGGAGGGTATGGTGGCTACACCTTC. The chain couples TRBV28 to TRBJ1-2; tentatively, D is TRBD1 (5 bases). The CDR3 has 19 residues. Germline loops: CDR1 MDHEN, CDR2 SYDVKM. Trimming stripped 5 bases from V and 7 bases from J, with 32 bases between.

The V and J genes are TRBV24-1 and TRBJ2-3; D unclear. This CDR3 is built from 15 residues. Looked up from germline, CDR1 is KGHDR and CDR2 is SFDVKD. Trimming left V 3 bases short and J 0 bases short, with 9 bases between. CDR3: CATSDPWPSTDTQYF. The CDR3, as DNA: TGTGCCACCAGTGATCCTTGGCCCAGCACAGATACGCAGTATTTT.

CDR3 in DNA: TGCGCCAGCAGCCAAGAGTTCAGGGTCAACACCGGGGAGCTGTTTTTT. Translation: CASSQEFRVNTGELFF. The chain links TRBV4-3 to TRBJ2-2; maybe TRBD1 (5 bases). This CDR3 is built from 16 residues. V gave up 0 bases and J gave up 2 bases, with 10 bases separating them. CDR1 and CDR2 (germline): LGHNA, YSLEER.

This chain joins TRBV19 and TRBJ2-1; a possible D gene is TRBD1 (5 bases). V lost 1 base, J lost 4 bases, and 8 bases lay in between. CDR3 length equals 14 residues. Germline CDR1 reads LNHDA; CDR2 reads SQIVND (reference sequence). CDR3 nucleotides: TGTGCCAGTAGTATAGCCCCAGGGTACAATGAGCAGTTCTTC. Amino acid sequence: CASSIAPGYNEQFF.

This clone was counted a few times. The J gene is TRBJ2-7, the V gene TRBV9; tentatively, D is TRBD1 (6 bases). V was cut by 4 bases and J by 0 bases, with 14 bases left in between. CDR3 length: 15 amino acids. Germline V gene data show CDR1 as SGDLS and CDR2 as YYNGEE. The chain's CDR3 is CASSPGQTSSYEQYF. The CDR3 DNA sequence: TGTGCCAGCAGCCCCGGACAGACCTCCTCCTACGAGCAGTACTTC.

The chain combines TRBV30 with TRBJ2-3; a weak D match, TRBD1 (5 bases). Trimming took off 4 bases at V and 1 base at J, with 18 bases between the two ends. Germline lookup yields CDR1 GTSNPN and CDR2 SVGIG (reference sequence). The CDR3 has 16 amino acids. Here the CDR3 reads CAWIEKVRVGTDTQYF. The CDR3 coding sequence is TGTGCCTGGATAGAGAAAGTCAGGGTTGGCACAGATACGCAGTATTTT.

The rearrangement joins TRBV11-2 to TRBJ2-7; 11 nucleotides agree with TRBD2. Germline trimming cut 5 bases from V and 0 bases from J; bases unmatched to any gene: 3. The CDR3 is 15 residues long. The germline gives CDR1 SGHAT, CDR2 FQNNGV. The CDR3 region is CASSLTSGSSYEQYF. CDR3 DNA sequence: TGTGCCAGCAGCCTCACTAGCGGGAGCTCCTACGAGCAGTACTTC.

The chain employs TRBV11-2 and TRBJ1-2, with 10 positions matching TRBD1. Germline trimming cut 4 bases from V and 5 bases from J; bases unmatched to any gene: 10. Germline V gene data show CDR1 as SGHAT and CDR2 as FQNNGV. The CDR3 spans 16 residues. The CDR3 protein is CASSSTGTGVPYGYTF. The CDR3 region has the DNA TGTGCCAGCAGCTCAACCGGGACAGGGGTTCCTTATGGCTACACCTTC.

This chain joins TRBV28 and TRBJ2-5, with 9 positions matching TRBD2. CDR3 length: 16 amino acids. Looked up from germline, CDR1 is MDHEN and CDR2 is SYDVKM. Germline trimming cut 5 bases from V and 5 bases from J; bases unmatched to any gene: 12. As DNA, the CDR3 is TGTGCCAGCAGTCCTTTGGCGGGAGGGCCCGAGGAGACCCAGTACTTC. It codes for CASSPLAGGPEETQYF.

The V call is TRBV7-2, the J call TRBJ1-5; tentatively, D is TRBD1 (5 bases). CDR3 length equals 15 residues. V dropped 1 base and J dropped 3 bases, with 10 bases sitting between them. Germline CDR1 is SGHTA and CDR2 is FQGNSA. The CDR3 nucleotides read TGTGCCAGCAGCTTAGATGGGGGGTACAATCAGCCCCAGCATTTT. This translates into CASSLDGGYNQPQHF.

The V call is TRBV4-1, the J call TRBJ2-1, with D possibly being TRBD1 (6 bases). This CDR3 is built from 15 residues. Trimming shortened V by 4 bases and J by 4 bases, and 14 bases separated the two germline ends. Germline CDR1 and CDR2: MGHRA and YSYEKL. The CDR3 DNA reads TGCGCCAGCAGCCTCTCCGGGACAAAGTACAATGAGCAGTTCTTC. Its protein is CASSLSGTKYNEQFF.

The gene calls are TRBV11-1 and TRBJ2-1; possible D gene TRBD1, 6 bases. Trimming removed 6 bases from V and 10 bases from J, with 16 bases in between. The CDR3 covers 13 residues. Germline V gene sequence: CDR1 SGHAT, CDR2 FQDESV (reference sequence). Here the CDR3 reads CASRGGPEGEQFF. The CDR3 DNA follows: TGTGCCAGCAGAGGGGGACCCGAGGGAGAGCAGTTCTTC.

This clone was seen only a few times. This sequence joins TRBV6-2 or TRBV6-3 and TRBJ2-7, with TRBD2 identical over 7 bases. Germline CDR1 is MNHEY and CDR2 is SVGEGT. V lost 2 bases, J lost 4 bases, and 5 bases stayed unmatched. The length of the CDR3 is 14 residues. This chain's CDR3 is CASSYAGVVYEQYF. In DNA, the CDR3 is TGTGCCAGCAGTTACGCGGGGGTTGTGTACGAGCAGTACTTC.

This sequence joins TRBV19 and TRBJ2-1; the match to TRBD2 covers 8 bases. With 7 bases clipped from V and 8 bases from J, the junction kept 7 bases outside the gene matches. The CDR3 covers 13 residues. Germline lookup yields CDR1 LNHDA and CDR2 SQIVND (reference sequence). CDR3 nucleotides: TGTGCCAGTACCCCGGCTAGCGGGTATGAGCAGTTCTTC. Protein: CASTPASGYEQFF.

The chain couples TRBV5-6 to TRBJ2-5, with D perhaps TRBD1 (6 bases). Germline loops: CDR1 SGHDT, CDR2 YYEEEE. The V gene lost 4 bases and the J gene lost 0 bases, with 13 bases spanning the gap. The CDR3 totals 15 residues. CDR3 protein: CASSPLQGNQETQYF. In nucleotides, the CDR3 is TGTGCCAGCAGCCCCCTCCAGGGGAACCAAGAGACCCAGTACTTC. Full variable domain (missing parts from reference TRBV5-6 and TRBJ2-5): DAGVTQSPTHLIKTRGQQVTLRCSPKSGHDTVSWYQQALGQGPQFIFQYYEEEERQRGNFPDRFSGHQFPNYSSELNVNALLLGDSALYLCASSPLQGNQETQYFGPGTRLLVL.

This chain links TRBV30 with TRBJ2-3, with TRBD1 as a possible D gene (6 bases). This CDR3 spans 13 amino acids. Looked up from germline, CDR1 is GTSNPN and CDR2 is SVGIG (reference sequence). Trimming took off 3 bases at V and 0 bases at J, with 7 bases between the two ends. CDR3 protein: CAWRRGSTDTQYF. CDR3 in DNA: TGTGCCTGGAGGAGGGGGAGCACAGATACGCAGTATTTT.

The table lists this clone with a count of one. The chain uses TRBV24-1 and TRBJ1-1; 9 nucleotides align to TRBD1. CDR1 is KGHDR, CDR2 SFDVKD, per germline. V shed 4 bases and J 1 base; nucleotides not matched to a gene: 6. The CDR3 consists of 16 residues. This chain's CDR3 is CATSEGPGQGNTEAFF. The CDR3 DNA is TGTGCCACCAGTGAAGGACCGGGACAGGGGAACACTGAAGCTTTCTTT.

The chain joins TRBV4-3 to TRBJ2-2; TRBD2 matches 14 bases. This CDR3 spans 17 amino acids. The germline CDR1 and CDR2 sequences are LGHNA and YSLEER. V lost 4 bases and J lost 4; bases outside the gene matches: 5. CDR3 region: CASSPTSGGVGTGELFF. Written as DNA, the CDR3 is TGCGCCAGCAGCCCGACTAGCGGGGGGGTCGGCACCGGGGAGCTGTTTTTT.

The rearrangement uses TRBV2 and TRBJ1-2; the D gene is possibly TRBD1 (5 bases). The germline V and J ends were trimmed by 6 bases and 4 bases, with 15 bases remaining between them. The germline CDR1 and CDR2 sequences are SNHLY and FYNNEI. CDR3 length: 14 amino acids. The CDR3 sequence: CASRGSARVYGYTF. The CDR3 nucleotides are TGTGCCAGCAGGGGGTCTGCCAGGGTCTATGGCTACACCTTC.

The chain carries TRBV28 and TRBJ1-5; 9 positions agree with TRBD1. V lost 4 bases and J lost 0; bases outside the gene matches: 13. The CDR3 runs to 19 residues. Looked up from germline, CDR1 is MDHEN and CDR2 is SYDVKM. The CDR3 is CASSWLWDRDPPSNQPQHF. CDR3 sequence (DNA): TGTGCCAGCAGTTGGTTGTGGGACAGGGATCCACCTAGCAATCAGCCCCAGCATTTT.

This chain connects TRBV12-5 to TRBJ2-1; D may be TRBD1 (6 bases). Germline CDR1 reads LGHNT; CDR2 reads FRNRAP. V shed 3 bases and J shed 0 bases, with 15 bases lying between them. This CDR3 spans 17 amino acids. CDR3 coding DNA: TGTGCTAGTGGTTTTAGTGGGGGCGGAAGCTCCTACAATGAGCAGTTCTTC. Translated, it gives CASGFSGGGSSYNEQFF.

This clone was counted once. Other DNA sequences in this specimen translate into the identical CDR3. J is TRBJ2-3 and V is TRBV19; TRBD2 is a possible D gene (5 bases). This CDR3 is 14 amino acids long. Germline values: CDR1 LNHDA, CDR2 SQIVND (reference sequence). Trimming removed 6 bases from V and 3 bases from J, with 13 bases in between. The CDR3 here is CASSLTSGTDTQYF. CDR3 in DNA: TGTGCCAGTAGCCTTACATCGGGGACAGATACGCAGTATTTT.

The chain uses TRBV19 and TRBJ1-6, with TRBD1 matching 7 bases. The CDR3 runs to 15 residues. CDR1 and CDR2 from the germline V gene are LNHDA and SQIVND (reference sequence). J was trimmed by 7 bases and V by 6 bases; bases with no gene match: 9. The CDR3 DNA reads as TGTGCCAGTAGCCTACAGGGGACCCTCAATTCACCCCTCCACTTT. Its protein product is CASSLQGTLNSPLHF.

The CDR3 reads CATSQGTGGRETQYF. CDR3 nucleotides: TGTGCCACCAGTCAGGGGACAGGGGGAAGAGAGACCCAGTACTTC. V is TRBV24-1 and J is TRBJ2-5, with TRBD1 matching 11 bases. The germline gives CDR1 KGHDR, CDR2 SFDVKD. V shed 6 bases, J shed 4 bases, and the junction held 6 bases outside the gene matches. This CDR3 has 15 amino acids.

On this clone: Additional DNA sequences in this sample encode the identical CDR3. This chain uses TRBV9 with TRBJ1-1; the match to TRBD1 covers 8 bases. The CDR3 contains 15 residues. The J segment lost 0 bases and the V segment lost 0 bases, leaving 1 base of the junction unmatched. Per germline, CDR1 SGDLS and CDR2 YYNGEE. The CDR3 nucleotides read TGTGCCAGCAGCGTAGGGACAGGGATGAACACTGAAGCTTTCTTT. It translates to CASSVGTGMNTEAFF.